Presented here are 28 T cell receptor beta chains from one specimen sequenced in a study of cytomegalovirus exposure and HLA in healthy donors. Generated by immunoSEQ multiplex PCR, the TCRdb table keeps only in-frame clones and is missing some. The sample lists hundreds of thousands of clones, about nine tenths seen once, with roughly 2% in the top ten. Sample: PBMCs. These receptors were obtained from a woman in her late teens or twenties in good health and CMV-seropositive.

This chain joins TRBV5-1 and TRBJ2-7, with 8 bases aligning to TRBD1. The CDR3 contains 15 residues. V lost 4 bases and J lost 3; bases outside the gene matches: 9. Germline V gene sequence: CDR1 SGHRS, CDR2 YFSETQ. The CDR3 here is CASSITGGFVYEQYF. The CDR3 DNA follows: TGCGCCAGCAGCATAACAGGGGGTTTCGTCTACGAGCAGTACTTC. The full variable domain, rest sourced from reference TRBV5-1 and TRBJ2-7, is KAGVTQTPRYLIKTRGQQVTLSCSPISGHRSVSWYQQTPGQGLQFLFEYFSETQRNKGNFPGRFSGRQFSNSRSEMNVSTLELGDSALYLCASSITGGFVYEQYFGPGTRLTVT.

V usage is TRBV18 and J usage is TRBJ2-7, with TRBD1 matching 10 bases. The CDR3 spans 15 residues. From germline, CDR1 is KGHSH and CDR2 LQKENI. Unmatched junction bases numbered 8, after V lost 3 bases and J lost 6 bases. CDR3 in amino acids: CASSPRTGGSTEQYF. CDR3 bases: TGTGCCAGCTCACCGCGGACAGGGGGTTCAACCGAGCAGTACTTC.

This clone came up a few times. The gene calls are TRBV19 and TRBJ1-2; D is perhaps TRBD1 (5 bases). Trimming removed 5 bases from V and 3 bases from J, with 13 bases in between. Per germline, CDR1 LNHDA and CDR2 SQIVND (reference sequence). The length of the CDR3 is 14 residues. The chain's CDR3 is CASSSGGRDYGYTF. The CDR3 bases are TGTGCCAGTAGTTCCGGGGGGAGAGACTATGGCTACACCTTC.

This chain links TRBV27 with TRBJ2-2; TRBD2 matches at 9 bases. The CDR3 consists of 18 residues. Per germline, CDR1 MNHEY and CDR2 SMNVEV (reference sequence). The V and J ends lost 1 base and 4 bases, in that order; junction bases with no gene match: 10. The CDR3 sequence: CASSLYPSGATTTGELFF. CDR3 in DNA: TGTGCCAGCAGTTTATACCCTAGCGGGGCGACAACCACCGGGGAGCTGTTTTTT.

This chain uses TRBV19 with TRBJ2-2; no clear D gene. The CDR3 has 12 residues. Germline loops: CDR1 LNHDA, CDR2 SQIVND (reference sequence). The V end lost 7 bases, the J end lost 4 bases, and 7 bases lay between the germline ends. The CDR3 DNA reads TGTGCCAGTACCCCTCTCACCGGGGAGCTGTTTTTT. It yields the protein CASTPLTGELFF.

This chain uses TRBV7-9 with TRBJ2-7, with TRBD2 matching over 11 bases. Germline lookup yields CDR1 SEHNR and CDR2 FQNEAQ (reference sequence). CDR3 size: 15 residues. V was clipped by 5 bases and J by 3 bases; unmatched bases: 6. CDR3 DNA sequence: TGTGCCAGCAGCACACTAGCGGGAGTTCACTACGAGCAGTACTTC. Its protein is CASSTLAGVHYEQYF.

The V and J genes are TRBV6-1 and TRBJ1-1, with 7 bases matching TRBD1. Germline CDR1 MNHNS, CDR2 SASEGT. V gave up 5 bases and J gave up 0 bases; unmatched junction bases: 6. This CDR3 spans 15 amino acids. CDR3 in amino acids: CASSSRDSLNTEAFF. In DNA, the CDR3 is TGTGCCAGCAGTTCCCGGGACAGTTTGAACACTGAAGCTTTCTTT.

The chain is built from TRBV4-1 and TRBJ1-1, with a possible D match to TRBD1 (5 bases). The V gene lost 4 bases and the J gene lost 5 bases, with 14 bases spanning the gap. Germline CDR1 MGHRA, CDR2 YSYEKL. The CDR3 has 14 amino acids. CDR3 in DNA: TGCGCCAGCAGCCTAGTCGGCAGGGTTACTGAAGCTTTCTTT. It specifies CASSLVGRVTEAFF.

The chain recombines TRBV19 with TRBJ2-3; 14 bases agree with TRBD2. The CDR3 has 16 amino acids. CDR1 LNHDA and CDR2 SQIVND come from the germline V gene (reference sequence). The trim removed 4 bases at V and 3 bases at J, leaving 3 bases unmatched. The CDR3, as DNA: TGTGCCAGTAGTACCGGACTAGCGGGAGGTACAGATACGCAGTATTTT. This translates into CASSTGLAGGTDTQYF. The full variable domain, its missing parts supplied by reference TRBV19 and TRBJ2-3, is DGGITQSPKYLFRKEGQNVTLSCEQNLNHDAMYWYRQDPGQGLRLIYYSQIVNDFQKGDIAEGYSVSREKKESFPLTVTSAQKNPTAFYLCASSTGLAGGTDTQYFGPGTRLTVL.

This chain joins TRBV5-1 and TRBJ2-7, with TRBD1 as a possible D gene (6 bases). In germline, CDR1 is SGHRS, CDR2 YFSETQ. Trimming took off 4 bases at V and 4 bases at J, with 18 bases between the two ends. CDR3 size: 15 residues. The CDR3 coding sequence is TGCGCCAGCAGCCAGAAAGGCCAGGGGAGATACGAGCAGTACTTC. This codes for CASSQKGQGRYEQYF.

The sample holds one count of this clone. This CDR3 reads CASSLMAGGLSYGYTF. CDR3 sequence (DNA): TGTGCCAGCAGCCTCATGGCCGGGGGTCTGAGCTATGGCTACACCTTC. The V gene is TRBV5-4, the J gene TRBJ1-2, with D possibly being TRBD1 (5 bases). Germline assignment: CDR1 SGHNT and CDR2 YYREEE (reference sequence). V shed 4 bases and J shed 4 bases, with 20 bases lying between them. This CDR3 spans 16 amino acids.

V and J are TRBV27 and TRBJ2-2; tentatively, D is TRBD1 (6 bases). Germline-derived CDR1 and CDR2 are MNHEY and SMNVEV (reference sequence). This CDR3 is 14 amino acids long. V lost 3 bases, J lost 4 bases, and 9 bases lay in between. Written as DNA, the CDR3 is TGTGCCAGCAGTTTCCTGGACAGCACCGGGGAGCTGTTTTTT. Translating gives CASSFLDSTGELFF.

The gene calls are TRBV30 and TRBJ2-5, with a possible D match to TRBD2 (5 bases). The CDR3 is 13 residues long. Trimming cost V 0 bases and J 6 bases, with 11 bases left between them. The V gene's germline CDR1 is GTSNPN and CDR2 SVGIG (reference sequence). CDR3 region: CAWSVLERKTQYF. As DNA, the CDR3 is TGTGCCTGGAGTGTACTAGAACGGAAGACCCAGTACTTC.

V and J are TRBV19 and TRBJ2-1, with D possibly matching TRBD1 (8 bases). The CDR3 extends over 14 amino acids. Germline V gene sequence: CDR1 LNHDA, CDR2 SQIVND (reference sequence). The germline V and J ends were trimmed by 4 bases and 5 bases, with 12 bases remaining between them. The DNA of the CDR3 is TGTGCCAGTAGTACCACAGGGGGGGACAATGAGCAGTTCTTC. Its protein product is CASSTTGGDNEQFF. Drawing the rest from reference TRBV19 and TRBJ2-1, the complete variable domain is DGGITQSPKYLFRKEGQNVTLSCEQNLNHDAMYWYRQDPGQGLRLIYYSQIVNDFQKGDIAEGYSVSREKKESFPLTVTSAQKNPTAFYLCASSTTGGDNEQFFGPGTRLTVL.

V gene TRBV5-6 combines with J gene TRBJ2-1; 12 positions match TRBD2. Germline lookup yields CDR1 SGHDT and CDR2 YYEEEE. Trimming removed 5 bases from V and 11 bases from J; junction bases left unmatched: 5. There are 13 residues in the CDR3. CDR3 in DNA: TGTGCCAGCAGGACTAGCGGGAGATGGAAGCAGTTCTTC. It specifies CASRTSGRWKQFF. The whole variable domain, filled in from reference TRBV5-6 and TRBJ2-1, reads DAGVTQSPTHLIKTRGQQVTLRCSPKSGHDTVSWYQQALGQGPQFIFQYYEEEERQRGNFPDRFSGHQFPNYSSELNVNALLLGDSALYLCASRTSGRWKQFFGPGTRLTVL.

The chain uses TRBV7-8 and TRBJ1-4, with 8 nucleotides matching TRBD1. Germline V lookup: CDR1 SGHVS, CDR2 FQNEAQ. The CDR3 spans 13 residues. Trimming cost V 9 bases and J 2 bases; bases outside gene matches: 2. CDR3 in amino acids: CASRDRTNEKLFF. CDR3 bases: TGTGCCAGTAGGGACAGGACTAATGAAAAACTGTTTTTT. The full variable domain, with the rest looked up from reference TRBV7-8 and TRBJ1-4, is GAGVSQSPRYKVAKRGQDVALRCDPISGHVSLFWYQQALGQGPEFLTYFQNEAQLDKSGLPSDRFFAERPEGSVSTLKIQRTQQEDSAVYLCASRDRTNEKLFFGSGTQLSVL.

The rearrangement joins TRBV7-9 to TRBJ2-7; 9 nucleotides line up with TRBD2. From germline, CDR1 is SEHNR and CDR2 FQNEAQ (reference sequence). The V segment lost 6 bases and the J segment 2 bases; nucleotides outside the gene matches: 8. This CDR3 has 15 amino acids. CDR3 nucleotide sequence: TGTGCCAGCAGTTCAAGCGGGGGGTTGGCCTACGAGCAGTACTTC. Translating it yields CASSSSGGLAYEQYF.

The genes are TRBV28 and TRBJ2-7; possibly TRBD1 for D (5 bases). CDR1 is MDHEN, CDR2 SYDVKM, per germline. V was clipped by 4 bases and J by 6 bases, with 16 bases between them. The CDR3 is made up of 14 amino acids. CDR3 in DNA: TGTGCCAGCAGTTCAGGGCAAAGGGGCTCCGAGCAGTACTTC. The encoded protein is CASSSGQRGSEQYF.

V usage is TRBV27 and J usage is TRBJ2-1; 8 bases map to TRBD2. V was pared by 0 bases and J by 6 bases, with 4 bases of the junction left unmatched. Germline CDR1 and CDR2: MNHEY and SMNVEV (reference sequence). This CDR3 region has 15 residues. CDR3 DNA sequence: TGTGCCAGCAGTTTATCGGTCCTAGCGGGCAATGAGCAGTTCTTC. Protein: CASSLSVLAGNEQFF.

The CDR3 sequence is CASSIQGSTDTQYF. Written as DNA, the CDR3 is TGTGCCAGCAGCATACAGGGGAGCACAGATACGCAGTATTTT. The chain joins TRBV6-5 to TRBJ2-3; 7 bases line up with TRBD1. CDR1 and CDR2 (germline): MNHEY, SVGAGI. This CDR3 contains 14 residues. The trim removed 6 bases at V and 0 bases at J, leaving 3 bases unmatched.

V gene TRBV7-8 combines with J gene TRBJ2-7; 7 bases are a match to TRBD1. The germline V gene has CDR1 SGHVS and CDR2 FQNEAQ. The CDR3 sequence is 15 residues long. V was pared by 1 base and J by 4 bases, with 7 bases of the junction left unmatched. CDR3 loop: CASSLGAGGLYEQYF. The CDR3 DNA reads as TGTGCCAGCAGCTTAGGGGCAGGGGGATTATACGAGCAGTACTTC.

The chain joins TRBV15 to TRBJ1-3; tentative D call: TRBD1 (5 bases). V was pared by 4 bases and J by 4 bases, with 14 bases between. CDR1 is LNHNV, CDR2 YYDKDF, per germline (reference sequence). This CDR3 spans 15 amino acids. The CDR3 DNA sequence: TGTGCCACCAGCATAGAGGGGACTTACGGAAACACCATATATTTT. As protein: CATSIEGTYGNTIYF.

In nucleotides, the CDR3 is TGTGCCAGCAGCTTTTCCTACGAGCAGTACTTC. Its protein is CASSFSYEQYF. This chain links TRBV27 with TRBJ2-7; D call uncertain. The V gene lost 6 bases and the J gene lost 1 base, with 4 bases spanning the gap. There are 11 residues in the CDR3. The germline V gene has CDR1 MNHEY and CDR2 SMNVEV (reference sequence).

The chain uses TRBV7-3 and TRBJ2-3; 9 bases are a match to TRBD1. V dropped 1 base and J dropped 4; count of bases not matched to a gene: 3. The germline CDR1 and CDR2 sequences are SGHTA and FQGTGA. This CDR3 region has 15 residues. For the CDR3, the DNA is TGTGCCAGCAGCTTAAGACAGGGGGGAGCAGATACGCAGTATTTT. Translating it yields CASSLRQGGADTQYF.

The genes are TRBV6-4 and TRBJ2-1; TRBD1 is a possible D gene (6 bases). Germline-derived CDR1 and CDR2 are MRHNA and SNTAGT. V was pared by 2 bases and J by 5 bases, with 7 bases between. This CDR3 is 13 amino acids long. CDR3 in amino acids: CASSDGTNNEQFF. The CDR3 region has the DNA TGTGCCAGCAGTGACGGGACAAACAATGAGCAGTTCTTC.

This clone was detected a few times. The chain joins TRBV9 to TRBJ1-1; no reliable D call. This CDR3 region has 14 residues. V was trimmed by 3 bases and J by 4 bases, leaving 13 bases between them. CDR1 is SGDLS and CDR2 is YYNGEE in the germline V gene. The CDR3 nucleotides are TGTGCCAGCAGCGGGGAGGTGTCGGGCACTGAAGCTTTCTTT. Encoded protein: CASSGEVSGTEAFF.

The rearrangement uses TRBV29-1 and TRBJ1-1; 9 positions match TRBD1. The CDR3 has 15 amino acids. CDR1 and CDR2 (germline): SQVTM, ANQGSEA. J lost 6 bases, V lost 2 bases, and 10 bases had no gene match. The CDR3 region is CSVEYGQGLYPEAFF. The CDR3 DNA follows: TGCAGCGTTGAATATGGACAGGGGCTTTATCCTGAAGCTTTCTTT.

The chain combines TRBV9 with TRBJ2-2; 7 positions agree with TRBD2. Germline lookup yields CDR1 SGDLS and CDR2 YYNGEE. CDR3 length: 16 amino acids. J was trimmed by 4 bases and V by 4 bases; bases with no gene match: 10. DNA of the CDR3: TGTGCCAGCAGCCTCCCTAGCGGAGACGCCACCGGGGAGCTGTTTTTT. Residues: CASSLPSGDATGELFF.